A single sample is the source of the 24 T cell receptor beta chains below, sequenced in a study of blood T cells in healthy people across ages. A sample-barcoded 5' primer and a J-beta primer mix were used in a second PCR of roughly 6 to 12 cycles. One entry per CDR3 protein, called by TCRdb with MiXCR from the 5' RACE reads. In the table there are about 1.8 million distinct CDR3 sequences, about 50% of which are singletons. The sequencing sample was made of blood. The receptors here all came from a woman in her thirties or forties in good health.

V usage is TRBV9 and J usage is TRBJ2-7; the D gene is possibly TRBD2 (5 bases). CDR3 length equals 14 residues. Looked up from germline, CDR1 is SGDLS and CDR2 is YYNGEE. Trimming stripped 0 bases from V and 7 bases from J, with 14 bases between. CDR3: CASSVAPRVSEQYF. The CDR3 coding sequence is TGTGCCAGCAGCGTAGCTCCGCGGGTTTCTGAGCAGTACTTC.

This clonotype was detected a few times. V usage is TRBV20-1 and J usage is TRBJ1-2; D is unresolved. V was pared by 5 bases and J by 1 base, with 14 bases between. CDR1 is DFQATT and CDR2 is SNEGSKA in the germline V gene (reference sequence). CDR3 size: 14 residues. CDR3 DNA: TGCAGTGCTCACGGACGGGAAAATAACTATGGCTACACCTTC. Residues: CSAHGRENNYGYTF.

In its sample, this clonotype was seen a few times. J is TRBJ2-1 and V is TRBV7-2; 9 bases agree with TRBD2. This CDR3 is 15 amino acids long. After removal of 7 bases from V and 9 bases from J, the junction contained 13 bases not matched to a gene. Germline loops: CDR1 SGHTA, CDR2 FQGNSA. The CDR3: CASTAGGPSRGEQFF. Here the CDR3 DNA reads TGTGCCAGCACCGCGGGGGGGCCCAGTCGAGGTGAGCAGTTCTTC.

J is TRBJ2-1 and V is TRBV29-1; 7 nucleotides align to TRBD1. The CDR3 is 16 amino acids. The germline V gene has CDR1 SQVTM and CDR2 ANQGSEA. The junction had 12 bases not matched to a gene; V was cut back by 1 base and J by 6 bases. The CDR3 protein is CSVEAGLGAGGNEQFF. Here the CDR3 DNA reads TGCAGCGTTGAAGCGGGCCTTGGGGCAGGGGGCAATGAGCAGTTCTTC.

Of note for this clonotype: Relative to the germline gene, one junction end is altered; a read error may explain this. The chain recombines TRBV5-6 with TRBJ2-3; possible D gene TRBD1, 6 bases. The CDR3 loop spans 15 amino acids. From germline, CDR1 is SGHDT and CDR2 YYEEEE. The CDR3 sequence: CASSLAPTGTDTRYF. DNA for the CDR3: TGTGCCAGCAGCTTGGCCCCGACAGGCACAGATACGCGGTATTTT.

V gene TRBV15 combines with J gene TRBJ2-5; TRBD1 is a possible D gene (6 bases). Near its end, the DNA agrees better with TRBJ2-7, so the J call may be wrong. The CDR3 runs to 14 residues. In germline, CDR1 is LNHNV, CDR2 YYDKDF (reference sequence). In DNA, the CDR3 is TGTGCCACCAGCAGAGCAGGGGCAGGCTACGAGCAGTACTTC. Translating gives CATSRAGAGYEQYF.

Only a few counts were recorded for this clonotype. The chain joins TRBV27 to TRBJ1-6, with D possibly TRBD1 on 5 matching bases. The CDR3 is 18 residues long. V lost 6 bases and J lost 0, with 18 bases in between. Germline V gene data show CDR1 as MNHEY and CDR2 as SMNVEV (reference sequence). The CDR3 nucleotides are TGTGCCAGCAGCCCCTGGGGCATCCTTAGCTCCTATAATTCACCCCTCCACTTT. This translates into CASSPWGILSSYNSPLHF.

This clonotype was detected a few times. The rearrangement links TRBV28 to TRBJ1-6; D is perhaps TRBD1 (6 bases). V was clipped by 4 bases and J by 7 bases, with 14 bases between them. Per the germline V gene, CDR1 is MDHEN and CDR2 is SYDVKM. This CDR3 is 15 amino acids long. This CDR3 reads CASSSPQGYNSPLHF. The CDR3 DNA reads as TGTGCCAGCAGTTCACCACAGGGTTACAATTCACCCCTCCACTTT.

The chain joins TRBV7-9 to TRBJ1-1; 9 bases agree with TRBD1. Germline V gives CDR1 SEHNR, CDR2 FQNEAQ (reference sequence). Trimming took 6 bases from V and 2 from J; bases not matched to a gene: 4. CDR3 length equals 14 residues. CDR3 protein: CASSGTGTNTEAFF. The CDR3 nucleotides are TGTGCCAGCAGTGGGACAGGGACAAACACTGAAGCTTTCTTT.

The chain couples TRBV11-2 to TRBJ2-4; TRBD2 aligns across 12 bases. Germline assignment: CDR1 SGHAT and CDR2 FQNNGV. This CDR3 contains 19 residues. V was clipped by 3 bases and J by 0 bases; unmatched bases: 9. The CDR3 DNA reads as TGTGCCAGCAGCTTGATACTAGCGGGGGGCGGACTAGCCAAAAACATTCAGTACTTC. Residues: CASSLILAGGGLAKNIQYF.

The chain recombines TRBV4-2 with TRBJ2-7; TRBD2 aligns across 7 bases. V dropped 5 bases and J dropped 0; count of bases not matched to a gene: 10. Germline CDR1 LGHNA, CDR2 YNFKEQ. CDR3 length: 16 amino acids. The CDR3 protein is CASSVGSGANSYEQYF. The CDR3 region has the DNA TGTGCCAGCAGCGTGGGCAGCGGGGCCAACTCCTACGAGCAGTACTTC.

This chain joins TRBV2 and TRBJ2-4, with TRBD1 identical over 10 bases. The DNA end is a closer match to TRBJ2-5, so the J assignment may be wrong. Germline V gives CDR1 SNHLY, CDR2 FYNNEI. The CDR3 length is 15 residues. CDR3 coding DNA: TGTGCCAGCAGGACAGGGGGCCTCGCGTCTGTGACCCAGTACTTC. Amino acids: CASRTGGLASVTQYF.

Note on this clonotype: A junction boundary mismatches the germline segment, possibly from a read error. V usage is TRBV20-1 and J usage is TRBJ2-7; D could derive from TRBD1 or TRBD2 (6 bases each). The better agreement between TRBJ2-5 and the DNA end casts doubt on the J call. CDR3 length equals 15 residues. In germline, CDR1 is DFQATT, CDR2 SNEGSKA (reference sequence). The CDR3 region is CGARRPVGGGETQYF. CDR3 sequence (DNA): TGCGGTGCCCGCCGACCGGTGGGGGGCGGAGAGACCCAGTACTTC.

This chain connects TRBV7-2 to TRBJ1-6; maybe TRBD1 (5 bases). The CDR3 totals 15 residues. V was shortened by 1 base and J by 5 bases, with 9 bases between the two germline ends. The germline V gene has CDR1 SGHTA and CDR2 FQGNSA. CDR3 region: CASSLVDSNNSPLHF. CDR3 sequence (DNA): TGTGCCAGCAGCTTAGTCGACAGCAATAATTCACCCCTCCACTTT.

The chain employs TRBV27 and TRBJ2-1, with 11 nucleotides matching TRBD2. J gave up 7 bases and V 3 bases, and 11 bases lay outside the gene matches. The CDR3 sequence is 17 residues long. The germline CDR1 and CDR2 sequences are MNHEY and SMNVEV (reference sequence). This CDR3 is CASSLTSGVVAGNEQFF. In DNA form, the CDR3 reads TGTGCCAGCAGTTTGACTAGCGGGGTTGTTGCGGGGAATGAGCAGTTCTTC.

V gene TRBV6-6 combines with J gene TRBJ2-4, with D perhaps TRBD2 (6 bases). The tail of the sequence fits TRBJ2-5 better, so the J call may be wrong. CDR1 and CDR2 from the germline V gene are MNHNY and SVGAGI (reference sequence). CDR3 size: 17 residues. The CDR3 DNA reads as TGTGCCAGCAGTTACCGTGTAGGGGTTGGAGGGTCGGAGACCCAGTACTTC. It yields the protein CASSYRVGVGGSETQYF.

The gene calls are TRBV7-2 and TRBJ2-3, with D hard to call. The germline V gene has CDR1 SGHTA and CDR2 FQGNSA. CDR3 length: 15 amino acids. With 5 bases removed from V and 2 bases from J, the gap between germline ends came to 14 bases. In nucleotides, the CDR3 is TGTGCCAGCAGCCTTACACGGATCTCCACAGATACGCAGTATTTT. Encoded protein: CASSLTRISTDTQYF.

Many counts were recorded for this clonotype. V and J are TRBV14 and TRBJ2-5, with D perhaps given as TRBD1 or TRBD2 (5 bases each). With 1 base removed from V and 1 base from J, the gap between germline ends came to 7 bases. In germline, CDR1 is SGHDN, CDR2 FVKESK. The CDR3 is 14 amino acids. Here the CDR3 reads CASSQVGTQETQYF. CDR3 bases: TGTGCCAGCAGCCAAGTAGGGACCCAAGAGACCCAGTACTTC. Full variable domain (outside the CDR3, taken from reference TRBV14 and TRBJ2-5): EAGVTQFPSHSVIEKGQTVTLRCDPISGHDNLYWYRRVMGKEIKFLLHFVKESKQDESGMPNNRFLAERTGGTYSTLKVQPAELEDSGVYFCASSQVGTQETQYFGPGTRLLVL.

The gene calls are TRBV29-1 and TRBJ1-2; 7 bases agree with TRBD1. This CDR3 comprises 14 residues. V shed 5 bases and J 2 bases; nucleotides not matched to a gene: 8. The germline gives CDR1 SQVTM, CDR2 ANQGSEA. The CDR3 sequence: CSVLNRDSNYGYTF. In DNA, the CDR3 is TGCAGCGTTCTAAACCGGGACAGCAACTATGGCTACACCTTC.

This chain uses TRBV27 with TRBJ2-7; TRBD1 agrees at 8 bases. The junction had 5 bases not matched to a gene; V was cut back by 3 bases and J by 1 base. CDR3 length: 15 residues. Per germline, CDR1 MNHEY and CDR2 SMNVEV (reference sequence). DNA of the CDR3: TGTGCCAGCAGTTTTCGGCAGGGGGCTTCCTACGAGCAGTACTTC. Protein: CASSFRQGASYEQYF.

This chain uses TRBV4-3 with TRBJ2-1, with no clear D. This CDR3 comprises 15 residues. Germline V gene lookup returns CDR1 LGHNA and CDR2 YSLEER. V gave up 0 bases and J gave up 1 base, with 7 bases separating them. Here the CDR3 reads CASSQDGLSYNEQFF. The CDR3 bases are TGCGCCAGCAGCCAAGATGGTCTATCCTACAATGAGCAGTTCTTC.

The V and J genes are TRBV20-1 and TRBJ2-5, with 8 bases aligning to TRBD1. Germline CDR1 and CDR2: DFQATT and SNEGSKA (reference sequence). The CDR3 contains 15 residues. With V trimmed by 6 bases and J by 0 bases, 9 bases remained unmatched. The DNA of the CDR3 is TGCAGTGCCCTTGACAGGGGCCTGTACCAAGAGACCCAGTACTTC. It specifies CSALDRGLYQETQYF.

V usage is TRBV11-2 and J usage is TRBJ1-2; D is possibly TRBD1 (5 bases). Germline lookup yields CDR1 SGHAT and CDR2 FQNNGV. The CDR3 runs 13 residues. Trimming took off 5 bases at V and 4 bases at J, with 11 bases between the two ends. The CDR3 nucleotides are TGTGCCAGCAGCAGGTCCAGGGCCTATGGCTACACCTTC. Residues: CASSRSRAYGYTF.

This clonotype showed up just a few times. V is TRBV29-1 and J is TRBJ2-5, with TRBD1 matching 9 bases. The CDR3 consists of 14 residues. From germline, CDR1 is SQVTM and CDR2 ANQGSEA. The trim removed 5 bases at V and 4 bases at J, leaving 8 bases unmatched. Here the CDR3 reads CSVRPGQGVETQYF. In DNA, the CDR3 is TGCAGCGTTCGCCCGGGACAGGGAGTAGAGACCCAGTACTTC.